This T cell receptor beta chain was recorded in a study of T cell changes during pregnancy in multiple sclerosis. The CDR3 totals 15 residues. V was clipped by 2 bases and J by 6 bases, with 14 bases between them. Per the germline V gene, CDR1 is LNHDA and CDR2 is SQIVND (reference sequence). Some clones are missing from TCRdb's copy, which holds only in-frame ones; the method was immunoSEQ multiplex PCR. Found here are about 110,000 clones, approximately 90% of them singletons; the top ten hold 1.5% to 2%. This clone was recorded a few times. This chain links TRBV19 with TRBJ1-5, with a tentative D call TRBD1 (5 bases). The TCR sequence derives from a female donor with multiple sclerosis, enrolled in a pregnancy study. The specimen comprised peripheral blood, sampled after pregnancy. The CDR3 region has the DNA TGTGCCAGTAGTATAACCCGCAGGGCCGGTCAGCCCCAGCATTTT. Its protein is CASSITRRAGQPQHF.